These T cell receptor beta chains were read from a single sample in a study of T cell repertoires in cytomegalovirus infection. MiXCR, run by TCRdb on the reads, gives a single entry per CDR3 protein. The table lists 250,000 or so distinct CDR3 sequences, around 8.7% of them singletons, with more than 12% in the top ten. Sequencing input: PBMCs. These receptor sequences come from a human donor in good health (CMV status not recorded). Some clones in this sample may be carry-over from other donors' samples. Each CDR3 is given with its conserved first and last residue. A D gene is named only where the DNA matches it firmly. The listing skips clone size in some rows; elsewhere it reads once, few, many or a size class.

d_call,clone_size,j_call,v_call,cdr3_aa,cdr3_nt
TRBD1,few,TRBJ1-5,TRBV6-4,CASSVEGGLSQPQHF,TGTGCCAGCAGTGTAGAAGGGGGCTTAAGTCAGCCCCAGCATTTT
TRBD1,many,TRBJ1-5,TRBV28,CASSLLPGQGNQPQHF,TGTGCCAGCAGTTTACTCCCGGGACAGGGTAACCAGCCCCAGCATTTT
-,many,TRBJ1-5,TRBV28,CASSLDIRGLGSRNQPQHF,TGTGCCAGCAGTTTGGACATCAGGGGTTTAGGGAGTCGCAATCAGCCCCAGCATTTT
TRBD2,many,TRBJ2-7,TRBV28,CASSPSAGGFPYEQYF,TGTGCCAGCAGTCCCTCGGCGGGAGGCTTTCCCTACGAGCAGTACTTC
TRBD2,-,TRBJ2-1,TRBV19,CASISSGLAGGSSYNEQFF,TGTGCCAGTATCTCCTCAGGGCTAGCGGGGGGGAGCTCCTACAATGAGCAGTTCTTC
TRBD2,many,TRBJ2-1,TRBV7-8,CASSLKSGSNEQFF,TGTGCCAGCAGCTTGAAGAGCGGGAGTAATGAGCAGTTCTTC
-,many,TRBJ1-2,TRBV7-2,CASSLGPSTNYGYTF,TGTGCCAGCAGCCTAGGGCCTAGTACTAACTATGGCTACACCTTC
-,-,TRBJ2-1,TRBV12-3/TRBV12-4,CASRLTVNEQFF,TGTGCCAGCAGGCTGACGGTCAATGAGCAGTTCTTC
TRBD1,many,TRBJ2-7,TRBV7-2,CASSYTGGSTYEQYF,TGTGCCAGCAGCTACACAGGGGGTTCAACCTACGAGCAGTACTTC
TRBD1,few,TRBJ2-7,TRBV7-8,CASSSGTVFYEQYF,TGTGCCAGCAGTTCCGGGACAGTCTTCTACGAGCAGTACTTC
TRBD1,many,TRBJ2-7,TRBV15,CATSRPRSTGRTYEQYF,TGTGCCACCAGCAGACCTAGATCGACAGGGAGAACCTACGAGCAGTACTTC
-,many,TRBJ2-5,TRBV12-3/TRBV12-4,CASSPGGARETQYF,TGTGCCAGCTCCCCTGGGGGGGCGCGGGAGACCCAGTACTTC
TRBD2,many,TRBJ2-1,TRBV7-2,CASSGLVIAGGKYNEQFF,TGTGCCAGCAGCGGCTTGGTGATAGCGGGGGGGAAGTACAATGAGCAGTTCTTC
-,many,TRBJ2-1,TRBV7-8,CASSMTGGGGEQFF,TGTGCCAGCAGCATGACAGGAGGAGGTGGTGAGCAGTTCTTC
-,many,TRBJ1-5,TRBV6-1,CASRITGLSNQPQHF,TGTGCCAGCAGAATCACGGGACTCAGCAATCAGCCCCAGCATTTT
-,-,TRBJ1-2,TRBV30,CAWSGGSGNYGYTF,TGTGCCTGGAGTGGGGGGTCAGGCAATTATGGCTACACCTTC
-,many,TRBJ1-1,TRBV7-2,CASSSARNTEAFF,TGTGCCAGCAGTTCCGCCCGGAACACTGAAGCTTTCTTT
-,many,TRBJ1-3,TRBV7-2,CASSFFTILGSGNTIYF,TGTGCCAGCAGCTTCTTTACTATATTGGGCTCTGGAAACACCATATATTTT
-,many,TRBJ2-5,TRBV11-3,CASSLGTAETKETQYF,TGTGCCAGCAGCTTAGGAACGGCAGAGACAAAAGAGACCCAGTACTTC
-,few,TRBJ2-1,TRBV2,CASTGGISSYNEQFF,TGTGCCAGCACAGGAGGGATAAGCTCCTACAATGAGCAGTTCTTC